A selection of T cell receptor beta chains follows, all from one sample in a study of T-cell memory formation after mild COVID-19. TCRdb independently ran MiXCR on the 5' RACE reads; one entry per CDR3 protein. Counted here are hundreds of thousands of distinct CDR3 sequences, around 27% occurring once; the ten biggest clones make up under 15%. The sequenced material came from PBMCs or a T cell subset sorted from them (not recorded which). These receptors were taken from an adult woman who had mild COVID-19 (a few samples of this study predate the infection). Cell type and time point are not known. CDR3s include the opening cysteine and the closing phenylalanine or tryptophan. The order of the fields is J gene, V gene, clone size, D gene, CDR3 DNA, CDR3 protein. A D gene is named only where the DNA matches it firmly. The size field is filled for only some rows; it gives once, few, many or a size class.

TRBJ1-1 TRBV21-1 . . TGTGCCAGCATTCACAGGGGGATTGAGAACACTGAAGCTTTCTTT CASIHRGIENTEAFF
TRBJ1-1 TRBV6-5 . TRBD1 TGTGCCAGCAGCCTGACAGGGGGCCTGTACACTGAAGCTTTCTTT CASSLTGGLYTEAFF
TRBJ2-2 TRBV29-1 . TRBD1 TGCAGCGTCCGTCGACAGGGGGACACCGGGGAGCTGTTTTTT CSVRRQGDTGELFF
TRBJ2-1 TRBV7-2 few TRBD1 TGTGCCAGCAGCGCTTGGACAGGGGATGAGCAGTTCTTC CASSAWTGDEQFF
TRBJ2-1 TRBV6-2/TRBV6-3 few TRBD2 TGTGCCAGCAGTGGCTCTAAAGGGGCGGGAGGGAACCCACTCTACAATGAGCAGTTCTTC CASSGSKGAGGNPLYNEQFF
TRBJ2-2 TRBV5-5 . TRBD2 TGTGCCAGCAGCTCCCGGGCCCCCGGGGGGACCGGGGAGCTGTTTTTT CASSSRAPGGTGELFF
TRBJ2-7 TRBV7-2 . . TGTGCCAGCAGCTTTGACAGCACACGCTACGAGCAGTACTTC CASSFDSTRYEQYF
TRBJ2-1 TRBV10-3 . TRBD2 TGTGCCATCAGTCTAGCGGGAGGTCGGGACAATGAGCAGTTCTTC CAISLAGGRDNEQFF
TRBJ2-5 TRBV20-1 . TRBD2 TGCAGTGCTAGAGAATGGACTAGCGGGTACCAAGAGACCCAGTACTTC CSAREWTSGYQETQYF
TRBJ2-1 TRBV18 few . TGTGCCAGCTCACCGGAAGGGGCGCATGGCTACAATGAGCAGTTCTTC CASSPEGAHGYNEQFF
TRBJ2-2 TRBV3-1 few TRBD2 TGTGCCAGCAGCCCGCGGGGGGGCCAAACCGGGGAGCTGTTTTTT CASSPRGGQTGELFF
TRBJ2-3 TRBV10-3 . . TGTGCCATCAGTGAGTCGAACAGCCGCACAGATACGCAGTATTTT CAISESNSRTDTQYF
TRBJ1-5 TRBV12-3/TRBV12-4 . . TGTGCCAGCAGTTTTTCGGAGCAGCTCTATCAGCCCCAGCATTTT CASSFSEQLYQPQHF
TRBJ2-7 TRBV11-2 few TRBD1 TGTGCCAGCAGCTCGTCCCGACAGGGACGCTCCTACGAGCAGTACTTC CASSSSRQGRSYEQYF
TRBJ1-1 TRBV6-5 . . TGTGCCAGCAGTTACTCAGGATCTGGGACTGAAGCTTTCTTT CASSYSGSGTEAFF
TRBJ1-1 TRBV24-1 once . TGTGCCACCAGTGACCCCCACAGGGACTCTGAAGCTTTCTTT CATSDPHRDSEAFF
TRBJ1-1 TRBV19 . . TGTGCCAGTAGTGGGACTTCCGGGACAAGGGTTACTGAAGCTTTCTTT CASSGTSGTRVTEAFF
TRBJ1-2 TRBV7-6 . . TGTGCCAGCAGCCCGGGACTTATCTATGGCTACACCTTC CASSPGLIYGYTF
TRBJ2-1 TRBV11-3 . . TGTGCCAGCAGCCCCCCGACCCGATCCTACAATGAGCAGTTCTTC CASSPPTRSYNEQFF
TRBJ2-5 TRBV5-5 . . TGTGCCAGCAGCTTGTCTTCCGAGGCGGAGACCCAGTACTTC CASSLSSEAETQYF
TRBJ1-4 TRBV7-2 few . TGTGCCAGCAGCTTAGCTGGCATAGGGCGGACTAATGAAAAACTGTTTTTT CASSLAGIGRTNEKLFF
TRBJ2-6 TRBV20-1 . . TGCAGTGCTAGAGACGCCCGGTTATCTGGGGCCAACGTCCTGACTTTC CSARDARLSGANVLTF
TRBJ1-1 TRBV7-6 . . TGTGCCAGCAGCCTGGGACTTACGAACACTGAAGCTTTCTTT CASSLGLTNTEAFF
TRBJ2-2 TRBV21-1 . . TGTGCCAGCAGCAAGCGAGGGGTCGCGAACACCGGGGAGCTGTTTTTT CASSKRGVANTGELFF
TRBJ2-7 TRBV6-2/TRBV6-3 . TRBD1 TGTGCCAGCAGTTCACTTCCCGGGACAGGGGGCTACGAGCAGTACTTC CASSSLPGTGGYEQYF
TRBJ1-1 TRBV2 . . TGTGCCAGCAGTGAGGTCACTCAGGAAAACACTGAAGCTTTCTTT CASSEVTQENTEAFF
TRBJ2-7 TRBV2 few . TGTGCCAGCAGTCGACAGGAGGGACTAAAGTACTTC CASSRQEGLKYF
TRBJ2-5 TRBV7-2 few . TGTGCCAGCAGCTTCCCATCAGAGACCCAGTACTTC CASSFPSETQYF
TRBJ2-7 TRBV5-1 few . TGCGCCAGCAGCTTGGCCGGGACCCCAAGCCACGAGCAGTACTTC CASSLAGTPSHEQYF
TRBJ2-1 TRBV7-9 . . TGTGCCAGCAGCTATAAGGGCCATGAGCAGTTCTTC CASSYKGHEQFF
TRBJ1-2 TRBV7-9 . . TGTGCCAGCAGCCCCAGGGTTAATGTAGATGGCTACACCTTC CASSPRVNVDGYTF
TRBJ2-7 TRBV5-6 . . TGTGCCAGCAGCTTGCAAGACCGCCCTTCCTACGAGCAGTACTTC CASSLQDRPSYEQYF
TRBJ2-3 TRBV3-1 . . TGTGCCTGCAGCCAGGCGGCCACTCGGACGGAGTTTTTT CACSQAATRTEFF
TRBJ2-5 TRBV3-1 . . TGTGCCAGCAGCCAAATCGGTCAGAGGATAGGGACCCAGTACTTC CASSQIGQRIGTQYF
TRBJ1-4 TRBV5-1 . . TGCGCCAGCAGCTTGGAGAGGAGTGAAAAACTGTTTTTT CASSLERSEKLFF
TRBJ2-5 TRBV2 many TRBD1 TGTGCCAGCGGAACAGGGGTGCCCGTGACCCAGTACTTC CASGTGVPVTQYF
TRBJ1-1 TRBV5-1 few . TGCGCCAGCAGCTTGGGGGGGGTCACTGAAGCTTTCTTT CASSLGGVTEAFF
TRBJ2-7 TRBV6-2/TRBV6-3 . TRBD1 TGTGCCAGCAGTTCCCTCGGGACAGGCCGCCACGAGCAGTACTTC CASSSLGTGRHEQYF
TRBJ2-7 TRBV6-1 . . TGTGCCAGCAGTCCCACACAATCCTACGAGCAGTACTTC CASSPTQSYEQYF
TRBJ2-2 TRBV5-4 . . TGTGCCAGCAGCCGCCTACCCACCGGGGAGCTGTTTTTT CASSRLPTGELFF
TRBJ1-2 TRBV6-5 . . TGTGCCAGCAGCCGGCGGTCAGTACGAAGTACTAACTATGGCTACACCTTC CASSRRSVRSTNYGYTF
TRBJ1-5 TRBV5-3 . TRBD1 TGTGCCAGGGGCCCAGACACACAGGGGGCTGTGAATCAGCCCCAGCATTTT CARGPDTQGAVNQPQHF
TRBJ2-1 TRBV9 . . TGTGCCAGCGCGGTGAGCGGACTCAACTACAATGAGCAGTTCTTC CASAVSGLNYNEQFF
TRBJ1-5 TRBV12-3/TRBV12-4 . . TGTGCCAGCAGTTTAGCGGGGACCGTCTTGCAGCCCCAGCATTTT CASSLAGTVLQPQHF
TRBJ2-4 TRBV7-6 few TRBD1 TGTGCCAGCAGCTTAGAGGGGGACAGGGGAAACATTCAGTACTTC CASSLEGDRGNIQYF
TRBJ2-7 TRBV3-1 . . TGTGCCAGCAGCCAAGATTCCTCGAGCGGGTACCTCAACTACGAGCAGTACTTC CASSQDSSSGYLNYEQYF
TRBJ2-7 TRBV20-1 few TRBD2 TGCAGTGCTAGAGTTCAAGCGGGGGGTCCTTACGAGCAGTACTTC CSARVQAGGPYEQYF
TRBJ2-7 TRBV6-5 few TRBD2 TGTGCCAGCAGTCTTGGACTAGCGGGGTCCCACGAGCAGTACTTC CASSLGLAGSHEQYF
TRBJ1-6 TRBV6-1 few TRBD1 TGTGCCAGCAGTGAATACCCGGGACAGGGTTCACCCCTCCACTTT CASSEYPGQGSPLHF
TRBJ2-1 TRBV29-1 once . TGCAGCGTCGATGGCCGGTACAATGAGCAGTTCTTC CSVDGRYNEQFF
TRBJ2-5 TRBV7-2 many . TGTGCCAGCAGCTTAGGACCCTCGGGGACCCAGTACTTC CASSLGPSGTQYF
TRBJ2-3 TRBV15 . . TGTGCCACCAGCACTCGAGCAGATACGCAGTATTTT CATSTRADTQYF
TRBJ2-2 TRBV5-6 . . TGTGCCAGCAGCTTGTACGGCAGCACGAACACCGGGGAGCTGTTTTTT CASSLYGSTNTGELFF
TRBJ2-7 TRBV19 . TRBD2 TGTGCCAGTAGTATAAGGGGACTAGGTTTGTACGAGCAGTACTTC CASSIRGLGLYEQYF
TRBJ2-2 TRBV12-3/TRBV12-4 few . TGTGCCAGCAGTTTAGTGCCGTCGTTCCGGGACGGGGAGCTGTTTTTT CASSLVPSFRDGELFF
TRBJ2-2 TRBV7-2 many . TGTGCCAGCAGCCTCCGGGCCGGGGAGCTGTTTTTT CASSLRAGELFF
TRBJ1-2 TRBV7-3 many TRBD1 TGTGCCAGCAGCCCCCCGACCCCAGGACAGGGCTCGGTCTACACCTTC CASSPPTPGQGSVYTF
TRBJ1-1 TRBV20-1 . . TGCAGTGCTAGAGAGTGGGGGGCGAACACTGAAGCTTTCTTT CSAREWGANTEAFF